This is a list of T cell receptor beta chains from one sample in a study of CD8+ T cells in alopecia areata. The repertoire was sequenced with immunoSEQ multiplex PCR; TCRdb's copy has only in-frame clones and lacks some. The sample has roughly 250,000 clones; roughly two thirds are singletons. The source material was CD4+ T cells sorted from blood, sampled at week 0. The receptor set was obtained from a human donor with alopecia areata. CDR3s include the opening cysteine and the closing phenylalanine or tryptophan. D genes are given only for firm matches. For some rows the clone size is stated as once, few or many, or as a class when expanded; others skip it.

>TRBV2|TRBJ1-5|.|.
CASSLTGTPGAVGPQHF
TGTGCCAGCAGTCTTACCGGGACACCGGGCGCGGTTGGGCCCCAGCATTTT
>TRBV29-1|TRBJ1-1|TRBD1|.
CSVAAGTGGSEAFF
TGCAGCGTTGCGGCCGGGACAGGGGGGAGTGAAGCTTTCTTT
>TRBV5-1|TRBJ1-1|.|few
CASSLTLDTEAFF
TGCGCCAGCAGCTTGACTCTGGACACTGAAGCTTTCTTT
>TRBV30|TRBJ2-7|.|once
CAWNRVLGEQYF
TGTGCCTGGAACAGGGTGCTGGGCGAGCAGTACTTC
>TRBV29-1|TRBJ2-5|.|once
CSVRGSGVSQETQYF
TGCAGCGTTCGGGGTTCGGGGGTCAGTCAAGAGACCCAGTACTTC
>TRBV20-1|TRBJ2-7|.|once
CSAVAVDEQYF
TGCAGTGCCGTCGCCGTGGACGAGCAGTACTTC
>TRBV23-1|TRBJ1-5|TRBD1|.
CASSQSKGANQPQHF
TGCGCCAGCAGTCAATCCAAGGGGGCCAATCAGCCCCAGCATTTT
>TRBV5-1|TRBJ2-1|.|.
CASSLQDSYNEQFF
TGCGCCAGCAGCCTACAGGACTCCTACAATGAGCAGTTCTTC
>TRBV2|TRBJ1-5|TRBD1|once
CASTKGQGGNQPQHF
TGTGCCAGCACCAAAGGACAGGGAGGCAATCAGCCCCAGCATTTT
>TRBV27|TRBJ2-7|.|.
CASSYVIYEQYF
TGTGCCAGCAGTTACGTCATCTACGAGCAGTACTTC
>TRBV5-1|TRBJ1-4|.|few
CASSPYSNEKLFF
TGCGCCAGCAGCCCTTACAGTAATGAAAAACTGTTTTTT
>TRBV30|TRBJ1-1|.|few
CAWDRRSNTEAFF
TGTGCCTGGGACAGGCGTTCGAACACTGAAGCTTTCTTT
>TRBV30|TRBJ1-5|.|.
CAWNVAGRQPQHF
TGTGCCTGGAATGTAGCGGGGAGGCAGCCCCAGCATTTT
>TRBV6-5|TRBJ1-5|.|once
CASRLDGPTNQPQHF
TGTGCCAGCAGACTGGACGGCCCAACCAATCAGCCCCAGCATTTT
>TRBV2|TRBJ2-2|.|few
CASSDNTGELFF
TGTGCCAGCAGTGACAACACCGGGGAGCTGTTTTTT
>TRBV19|TRBJ1-4|.|.
CASTTTGTAIAGLFF
TGTGCCAGTACCACCACCGGGACGGCGATCGCAGGACTGTTTTTT
>TRBV25-1|TRBJ1-1|.|.
CASSHSGLSAFF
TGTGCCAGCAGTCATTCGGGGTTGAGTGCTTTCTTT
>TRBV27|TRBJ2-4|.|.
CASSFRGGHIQYF
TGTGCCAGCAGTTTCAGGGGCGGGCACATTCAGTACTTC
>TRBV27|TRBJ2-3|.|few
CASSSLYTDTQYF
TGTGCCAGCAGTTCCCTTTACACAGATACGCAGTATTTT
>TRBV29-1|TRBJ1-2|.|.
CSVALGGDYGYTF
TGCAGCGTTGCTTTGGGGGGAGACTATGGCTACACCTTC
>TRBV5-1|TRBJ2-1|TRBD2|.
CASSPGLDGYNEQFF
TGCGCCAGCAGCCCGGGACTAGACGGGTACAATGAGCAGTTCTTC
>TRBV5-1|TRBJ2-7|.|.
CASSPAGAYTYEQYF
TGCGCCAGCAGCCCGGCGGGGGCATATACCTACGAGCAGTACTTC
>TRBV30|TRBJ2-1|.|.
CAWSTDLDNEQFF
TGTGCCTGGAGTACAGACTTGGACAATGAGCAGTTCTTC
>TRBV30|TRBJ2-1|TRBD1|.
CAWDTGVSYNEQFF
TGTGCCTGGGACACAGGGGTCTCCTACAATGAGCAGTTCTTC